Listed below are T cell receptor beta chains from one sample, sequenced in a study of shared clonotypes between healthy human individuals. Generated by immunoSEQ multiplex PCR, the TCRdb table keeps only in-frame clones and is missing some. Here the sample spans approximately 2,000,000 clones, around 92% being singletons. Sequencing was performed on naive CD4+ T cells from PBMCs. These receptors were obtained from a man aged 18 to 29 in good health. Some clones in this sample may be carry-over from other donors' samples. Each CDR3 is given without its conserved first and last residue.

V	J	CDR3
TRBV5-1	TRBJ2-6	ASRRTSSGANVLT
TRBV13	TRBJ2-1	ASSLRRWGTRNEQF
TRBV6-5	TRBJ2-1	ASSYGGGGINEQF
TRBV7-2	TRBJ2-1	ASSPHRDRGYNEQF
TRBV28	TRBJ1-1	ASSTLGTEAF
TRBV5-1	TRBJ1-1	ASSLGPSGNTEAF
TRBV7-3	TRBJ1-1	ASSLGQISTEAF
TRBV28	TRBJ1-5	ASARGGGSGQPQH
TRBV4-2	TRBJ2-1	ASSQLSLAETGNEQF
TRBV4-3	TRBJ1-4	ASSHGQGSNEKLF
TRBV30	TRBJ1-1	AWSAPWGNTEAF
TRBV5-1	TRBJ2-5	ASSLEGGGETQY
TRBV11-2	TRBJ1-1	ASSRQGYEAF
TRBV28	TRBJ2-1	ASSFSLALGGYNEQF
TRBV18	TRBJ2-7	ASSPPSLSRGEQY
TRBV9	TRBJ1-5	ASSVGTASNQPQH
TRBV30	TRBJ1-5	AWGQGGGQPQH
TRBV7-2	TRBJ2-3	ASRRGLAGVGDTQY
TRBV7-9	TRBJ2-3	ASSPLEGRTDTQY
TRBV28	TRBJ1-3	ASSGNTIY
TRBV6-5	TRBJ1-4	ASSYSWGVGEKLF
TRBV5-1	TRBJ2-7	ASSLLGVDYEQY
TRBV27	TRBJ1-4	ASSSALVEATNEKLF
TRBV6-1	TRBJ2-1	ASRKTGGESEQF
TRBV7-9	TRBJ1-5	ASSLGQVAQPQH
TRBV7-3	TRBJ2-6	ASSLTGRGANVLT
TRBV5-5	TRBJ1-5	ASSLGQPNQPQH
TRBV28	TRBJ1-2	ASTPPENYGYT
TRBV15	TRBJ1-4	ATSRNPGVYLF
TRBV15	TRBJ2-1	ATSRGTSGNYNEQF
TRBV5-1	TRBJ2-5	ASSLAPAGGRETQY
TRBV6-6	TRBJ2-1	ASRTVLHNEQF
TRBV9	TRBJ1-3	ASSVDGRSGNTIY
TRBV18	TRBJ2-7	ASSPTGTVNNEQY
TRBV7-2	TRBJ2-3	ASSSGLAGHTDTQY
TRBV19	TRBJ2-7	ASTRDRDSYEQY
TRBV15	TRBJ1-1	ATSRDAANTEAF
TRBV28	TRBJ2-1	ASSSSGKSSYNEQF
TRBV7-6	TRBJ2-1	ASSLAGYSYNEQF
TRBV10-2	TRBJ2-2	ASREQGGTGELF
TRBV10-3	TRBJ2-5	AISEGGTSGSQEAQY
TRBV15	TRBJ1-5	ATSRDARTNQPQH
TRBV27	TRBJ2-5	ASRELAGGKETQY
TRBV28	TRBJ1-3	ASSRAGTGNTIY
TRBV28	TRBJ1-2	ASSFRRDLNYGYT
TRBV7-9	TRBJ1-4	ASSLVTPTNEKLF
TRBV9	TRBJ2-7	ASSEEDRPYEQY
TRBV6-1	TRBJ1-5	ASSEAGGSNQPQH
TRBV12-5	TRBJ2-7	ASGFALACVAYEQY